Included here is one T cell receptor beta chain sequence, with context. This entry comes from a study of blood T cell repertoires in COVID-19. Turning to the study itself: PBMCs, B-cell-depleted T cells, or T cells were the source of the cDNA or gDNA that made up the material.

The junction had 7 bases not matched to a gene; V was cut back by 7 bases and J by 6 bases. CDR3 length: 13 residues. CDR1 is LNHDA and CDR2 is SQIVND in the germline V gene (reference sequence). Only in-frame clones appear in the TCRdb table, and some are missing; sequencing was by immunoSEQ multiplex PCR. Of 200,000 to 250,000 clones in the sample, just over 85% were seen once. This rearrangement joins TRBV19 to TRBJ1-1; 8 bases line up with TRBD1. The sequencing sample was made of peripheral blood. The receptor's source is a young man with active or convalescent COVID-19. CDR3 DNA: TGTGCCAGTAAAGATCCGGGACAGGCTGAAGCTTTCTTT. Translating it yields CASKDPGQAEAFF.